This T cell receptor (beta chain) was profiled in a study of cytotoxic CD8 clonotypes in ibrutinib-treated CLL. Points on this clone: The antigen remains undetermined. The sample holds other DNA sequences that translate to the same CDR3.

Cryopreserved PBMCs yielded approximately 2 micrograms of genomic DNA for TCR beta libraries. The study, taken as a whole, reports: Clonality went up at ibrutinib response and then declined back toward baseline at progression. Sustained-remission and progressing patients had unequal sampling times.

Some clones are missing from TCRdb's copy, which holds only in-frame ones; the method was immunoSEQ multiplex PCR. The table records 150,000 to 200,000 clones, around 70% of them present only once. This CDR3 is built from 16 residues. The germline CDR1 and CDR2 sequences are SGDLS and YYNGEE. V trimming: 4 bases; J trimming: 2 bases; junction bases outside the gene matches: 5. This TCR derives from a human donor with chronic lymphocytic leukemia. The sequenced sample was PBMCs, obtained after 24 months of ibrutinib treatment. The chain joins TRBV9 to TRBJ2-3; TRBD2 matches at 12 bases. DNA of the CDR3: TGTGCCAGCAGCACTGGACTAGCGGGGTCCACAGATACGCAGTATTTT. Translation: CASSTGLAGSTDTQYF.